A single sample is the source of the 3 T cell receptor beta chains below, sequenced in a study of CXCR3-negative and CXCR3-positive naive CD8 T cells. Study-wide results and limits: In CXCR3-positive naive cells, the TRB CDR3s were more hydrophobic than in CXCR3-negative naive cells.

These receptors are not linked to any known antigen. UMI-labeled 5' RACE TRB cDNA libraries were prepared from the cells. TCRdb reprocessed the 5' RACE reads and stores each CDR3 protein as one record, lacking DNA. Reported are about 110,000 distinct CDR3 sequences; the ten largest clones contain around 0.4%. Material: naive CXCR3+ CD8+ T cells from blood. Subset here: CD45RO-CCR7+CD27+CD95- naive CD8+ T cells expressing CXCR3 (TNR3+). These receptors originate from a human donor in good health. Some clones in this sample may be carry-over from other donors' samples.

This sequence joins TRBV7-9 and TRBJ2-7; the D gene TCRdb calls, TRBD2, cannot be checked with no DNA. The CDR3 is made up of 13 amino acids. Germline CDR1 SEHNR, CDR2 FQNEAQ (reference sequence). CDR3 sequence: CASSWWASDEQYF.

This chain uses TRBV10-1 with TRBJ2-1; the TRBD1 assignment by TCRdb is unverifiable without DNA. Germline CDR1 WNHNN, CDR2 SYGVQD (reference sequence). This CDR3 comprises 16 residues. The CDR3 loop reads CASSESGQGNHNEQFF.

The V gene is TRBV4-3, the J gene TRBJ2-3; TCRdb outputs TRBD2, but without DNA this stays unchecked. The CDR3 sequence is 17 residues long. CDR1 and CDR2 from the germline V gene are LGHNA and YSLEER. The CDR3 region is CASSQDWTSGGADTQYF.